A selection of T cell receptor beta chains follows, all from one sample in a study of T cells after yellow fever vaccination. TCRdb ran MiXCR on the 5' RACE reads and lists one entry per CDR3 protein. The sample lists approximately 300,000 distinct CDR3 sequences, 7.5% to 9% occurring once. Sequences were derived from PBMCs, sampled on the day of the first yellow fever vaccination. Receptors originate from a young man who received the YFV17D yellow fever vaccine. The CDR3 runs from the conserved cysteine through the conserved F or W. D genes are given only for firm matches. Clone size is given for some rows only: seen once, a few or many times, or a class if the clone is expanded.

CSARGVDSNNEQFF	TGCAGTGCTAGAGGGGTGGACAGCAACAATGAGCAGTTCTTC	-	TRBV20-1	TRBJ2-1	many
CASHRGEQPQHF	TGTGCCAGCCACAGGGGCGAGCAGCCCCAGCATTTT	-	TRBV21-1	TRBJ1-5	-
CASSLGLADGYTF	TGTGCCAGCAGCTTAGGACTAGCGGATGGCTACACCTTC	-	TRBV7-2	TRBJ1-2	many
CASSLGGPGDYCYTF	TGTGCCAGCAGCTTAGGGGGGCCGGGTGATTATTGCTACACCTTC	-	TRBV7-8	TRBJ1-2	few
CASSNGLNTEAFF	TGCGCCAGCAGTAATGGGTTGAACACTGAAGCTTTCTTT	-	TRBV5-1	TRBJ1-1	-
CASSLPGDHETQYF	TGCGCCAGCAGCTTGCCGGGGGATCACGAGACCCAGTACTTC	-	TRBV5-1	TRBJ2-5	few
CASSLSRHTGELFF	TGTGCCAGCAGCTTATCCAGGCACACCGGGGAGCTGTTTTTT	-	TRBV11-2	TRBJ2-2	many
CASNSRTLAGGPTDTQYF	TGTGCCAGCAATTCCCGAACGCTAGCGGGGGGCCCCACAGATACGCAGTATTTT	TRBD2	TRBV6-2/TRBV6-3	TRBJ2-3	few
CASSSGYGTFSNQPQHF	TGTGCCAGCAGTTCCGGGTACGGGACTTTTAGCAATCAGCCCCAGCATTTT	-	TRBV6-2/TRBV6-3	TRBJ1-5	-
CASGRTGGYNEQFF	TGTGCCAGCGGGAGGACAGGGGGCTACAATGAGCAGTTCTTC	TRBD1	TRBV12-3/TRBV12-4	TRBJ2-1	few
CSARRAGTTSREQYF	TGCAGTGCCCGTAGAGCCGGGACTACCTCAAGGGAGCAGTACTTC	TRBD2	TRBV20-1	TRBJ2-7	-
CASSGNPRSYEQYF	TGTGCCAGCAGTGGTAACCCCAGGTCCTACGAGCAGTACTTC	-	TRBV25-1	TRBJ2-7	-
CASSEASALPQGADYGYTF	TGTGCCAGCAGTGAAGCGTCCGCGTTGCCTCAGGGGGCCGACTATGGCTACACCTTC	TRBD1	TRBV2	TRBJ1-2	many
CASSFDRGNSEQFF	TGCGCCAGCAGCTTTGACAGGGGTAATAGTGAGCAGTTCTTC	TRBD1	TRBV5-1	TRBJ2-1	-
CSATYLSTDTQYF	TGCAGTGCTACTTACCTTAGCACAGATACGCAGTATTTT	-	TRBV20-1	TRBJ2-3	few
CASSRWGLGVSYGYTF	TGCGCCAGCAGCCGGTGGGGGTTGGGGGTTAGCTATGGCTACACCTTC	-	TRBV4-1	TRBJ1-2	-
CASSLEGRPYNSPLHF	TGTGCCAGCAGCTTGGAGGGGAGGCCCTATAATTCACCCCTCCACTTT	-	TRBV5-6	TRBJ1-6	-
CATSSGMNTEAFF	TGTGCCACCAGCTCAGGAATGAACACTGAAGCTTTCTTT	-	TRBV15	TRBJ1-1	-
CASSQMPGQDSEKLFF	TGTGCCAGCAGCCAGATGCCGGGACAGGATAGTGAAAAACTGTTTTTT	TRBD1	TRBV14	TRBJ1-4	-
CASSPNPSGLYNEQFF	TGTGCCAGCAGTCCTAACCCTAGCGGCCTCTACAATGAGCAGTTCTTC	TRBD2	TRBV6-1	TRBJ2-1	-
CSAPGTSSGGGALGYNEQFF	TGCAGTGCGCCCGGGACTTCTAGCGGGGGGGGCGCGCTGGGATACAATGAGCAGTTCTTC	TRBD2	TRBV20-1	TRBJ2-1	many
CASSQDLSYNEQFF	TGCGCCAGCAGCCAAGATCTCTCCTACAATGAGCAGTTCTTC	-	TRBV4-1	TRBJ2-1	-
CATGQGTGELFF	TGTGCCACGGGACAGGGTACCGGGGAGCTGTTTTTT	TRBD1	TRBV6-5	TRBJ2-2	-
CSASNRGAVVGNTEAFF	TGCAGTGCTAGTAATCGGGGGGCGGTCGTCGGGAACACTGAAGCTTTCTTT	-	TRBV20-1	TRBJ1-1	few
CASTVWQADEAFF	TGTGCCAGCACCGTCTGGCAGGCCGATGAAGCTTTCTTT	-	TRBV5-6	TRBJ1-1	-
CASSQEGIPMNTEAFF	TGCGCCAGCAGCCAAGAAGGGATACCCATGAACACTGAAGCTTTCTTT	-	TRBV4-1	TRBJ1-1	-
CASSSAGTVAYEQYF	TGTGCCAGCAGTTCAGCCGGGACAGTGGCCTACGAGCAGTACTTC	TRBD1	TRBV6-5	TRBJ2-7	-
CASSSNFQTQYF	TGCGCCAGCAGCTCAAACTTCCAGACCCAGTACTTC	-	TRBV5-1	TRBJ2-5	many
CASSHPDSQETQYF	TGTGCCAGCAGCCATCCGGACAGTCAAGAGACCCAGTACTTC	-	TRBV7-9	TRBJ2-5	many
CASRPGGYNEQFF	TGCGCCAGCAGACCAGGGGGCTACAATGAGCAGTTCTTC	TRBD1	TRBV5-1	TRBJ2-1	many
CASSAGQGGTGELFF	TGCGCCAGCAGCGCCGGACAGGGAGGCACCGGGGAGCTGTTTTTT	TRBD1	TRBV5-1	TRBJ2-2	few
CASSLVMGGARNEQFF	TGTGCCAGCAGTTTAGTCATGGGGGGGGCGCGCAATGAGCAGTTCTTC	-	TRBV12-3/TRBV12-4	TRBJ2-1	few
CASSRRLAGGLDGELFF	TGCGCCAGCAGCAGAAGACTAGCGGGGGGGCTCGACGGGGAGCTGTTTTTT	TRBD2	TRBV5-1	TRBJ2-2	-
CASSRSIASNQPQHF	TGTGCCAGCAGCAGGTCCATCGCTAGCAATCAGCCCCAGCATTTT	-	TRBV7-2	TRBJ1-5	many
CASSPGQGRNQPQHF	TGTGCCAGCAGCCCAGGACAGGGGAGGAATCAGCCCCAGCATTTT	TRBD1	TRBV7-2	TRBJ1-5	many
CASRSMASNTEAFF	TGTGCCAGCAGATCAATGGCCTCGAACACTGAAGCTTTCTTT	-	TRBV6-2/TRBV6-3	TRBJ1-1	few
CASTPDGNNSPLHF	TGTGCCAGCACCCCCGACGGAAATAATTCACCCCTCCACTTT	-	TRBV7-2	TRBJ1-6	-
CASSPGPVNQPQHF	TGTGCCAGCAGCCCCGGGCCAGTCAATCAGCCCCAGCATTTT	-	TRBV5-4	TRBJ1-5	-
CASSSGGTGDTEAFF	TGCGCCAGCAGCTCCGGCGGGACAGGGGACACTGAAGCTTTCTTT	TRBD1	TRBV5-1	TRBJ1-1	-
CASSPQIGVGDSPLHF	TGTGCCAGCAGCCCCCAAATCGGGGTCGGAGATTCACCCCTCCACTTT	-	TRBV11-2	TRBJ1-6	-
CASSLESWAANTGELFF	TGTGCCAGCAGCTTAGAATCATGGGCGGCGAACACCGGGGAGCTGTTTTTT	-	TRBV7-6	TRBJ2-2	-
CASSVAGGETQYF	TGTGCCAGCAGCGTGGCTGGGGGGGAGACCCAGTACTTC	-	TRBV5-4	TRBJ2-5	few
CASSLGSGPNQPQHF	TGTGCCAGCAGTTTAGGGTCAGGACCTAATCAGCCCCAGCATTTT	-	TRBV12-3/TRBV12-4	TRBJ1-5	-
CAISVERSSGAHQETQYF	TGTGCCATCAGTGTGGAGAGGTCCAGCGGGGCCCACCAAGAGACCCAGTACTTC	TRBD2	TRBV10-3	TRBJ2-5	many
CAMGSSGGKHSYNEQFF	TGTGCCATGGGGAGTAGCGGGGGGAAACACTCCTACAATGAGCAGTTCTTC	TRBD2	TRBV10-3	TRBJ2-1	few
CATSGSGFSQPQHF	TGTGCCACCAGTGGATCAGGGTTCTCACAGCCCCAGCATTTT	-	TRBV24-1	TRBJ1-5	-
CASSVGGGTYNEQFF	TGTGCCAGCAGCGTAGGGGGGGGCACATACAATGAGCAGTTCTTC	-	TRBV9	TRBJ2-1	few
CASAVSGSYNEQFF	TGCGCCAGCGCCGTCTCGGGCTCCTACAATGAGCAGTTCTTC	-	TRBV5-1	TRBJ2-1	few
CASSLRLSEQFF	TGTGCCAGCAGTCTCCGACTGAGTGAGCAGTTCTTC	-	TRBV6-2/TRBV6-3	TRBJ2-1	-
CASSSLGRGADTQYF	TGTGCCAGCAGCTCCTTGGGCCGCGGGGCAGATACGCAGTATTTT	-	TRBV7-2	TRBJ2-3	-
CASSQRPRDSQETQYF	TGTGCCAGCAGCCAACGTCCCCGGGACTCCCAAGAGACCCAGTACTTC	-	TRBV3-1	TRBJ2-5	few
CSVEEGGRNYGYTF	TGCAGCGTTGAGGAGGGGGGGCGGAATTATGGCTACACCTTC	-	TRBV29-1	TRBJ1-2	few
CASSSNPRTGGGGELFF	TGTGCCAGCAGCTCGAACCCTCGGACAGGGGGGGGCGGGGAGCTGTTTTTT	TRBD1	TRBV7-2	TRBJ2-2	-
CASSYLAGGLFAYEQYF	TGTGCCAGCAGTTACTTGGCGGGGGGGCTCTTCGCCTACGAGCAGTACTTC	TRBD2	TRBV6-2/TRBV6-3	TRBJ2-7	few